This entry lists 20 T cell receptor beta chains sequenced from one sample in a study of Ad26.COV2.S vaccination and SARS-CoV-2 variants. Libraries were prepared by immunoSEQ multiplex PCR; TCRdb keeps only in-frame clonotypes and omits some of them. The sample lists about half a million clones; roughly nine tenths were seen once. Treatment denoted: around 19 received Ad26.COV2.S at low or high dose, single or two shots; roughly 5 received placebo; per-sample allocation not given. Day 63 following the first vaccine or placebo injection was when the samples were taken. This specimen consisted of peripheral blood, obtained in a trial of Ad26.COV2.S vaccine versus placebo. These receptor sequences come from a person aged 18-65 years who received the Ad26.COV2.S COVID-19 vaccine or a placebo.

The chain has TRBV5-1 and TRBJ2-3; 16 bases map to TRBD2. Germline loops: CDR1 SGHRS, CDR2 YFSETQ. The CDR3 is 16 residues long. The V gene end was trimmed by 6 bases and the J gene end by 5 bases; junction bases not matched to a gene: 6. CDR3 bases: TGCGCCAGCACCATCGGGACTAGCGGGGGGGAAGATACGCAGTATTTT. This sequence encodes CASTIGTSGGEDTQYF.

V usage is TRBV18 and J usage is TRBJ2-1; 8 positions agree with TRBD2. The V gene's germline CDR1 is KGHSH and CDR2 LQKENI. The CDR3 spans 15 residues. V was clipped by 3 bases and J by 9 bases; unmatched bases: 10. The CDR3 is CASSPWREVQGEQFF. In nucleotides, the CDR3 is TGTGCCAGCTCACCGTGGCGGGAGGTACAAGGTGAGCAGTTCTTC.

This clone has just one count. This rearrangement joins TRBV6-6 to TRBJ2-7; 9 bases are a match to TRBD1. V was pared by 5 bases and J by 6 bases, with 8 bases of the junction left unmatched. The CDR3 runs to 14 residues. In germline, CDR1 is MNHNY, CDR2 SVGAGI (reference sequence). In DNA form, the CDR3 reads TGTGCCAGCAGTGGGACAGGGACAACGGGCGAGCAGTACTTC. Its protein is CASSGTGTTGEQYF.

The chain carries TRBV29-1 and TRBJ1-3; D possibly corresponds to TRBD1 (6 bases). Trimming removed 4 bases at V and 4 bases at J, with 8 bases between. From germline, CDR1 is SQVTM and CDR2 ANQGSEA. The CDR3 length is 12 residues. CDR3 loop: CSVGTAGNTIYF. CDR3 bases: TGCAGCGTTGGGACAGCCGGAAACACCATATATTTT.

The genes are TRBV28 and TRBJ2-7; D may be TRBD1 or TRBD2 (5 bases each). Trimming took 2 bases from V and 0 from J, leaving 8 bases between them. CDR1 is MDHEN, CDR2 SYDVKM, per germline. The CDR3 length is 14 residues. The CDR3 DNA sequence: TGTGCCAGCAGTTTACCGGGACGCTCCTACGAGCAGTACTTC. Its translation is CASSLPGRSYEQYF.

There are a few counts of this clone. The chain joins TRBV3-1 (or the pseudogene TRBV3-2) to TRBJ1-5, with a weak D call TRBD1 (6 bases). Trimming left V 4 bases short and J 2 bases short, with 6 bases between. The CDR3 contains 13 residues. Germline-derived CDR1 and CDR2 are LGHDT and YNNKEL (reference sequence). The chain's CDR3 is CASSRQGNQPQHF. In nucleotides, the CDR3 is TGTGCCAGCAGCCGACAGGGCAATCAGCCCCAGCATTTT.

The J gene is TRBJ2-2, the V gene TRBV27; a weak D match, TRBD1 (6 bases). Germline-derived CDR1 and CDR2 are MNHEY and SMNVEV (reference sequence). This CDR3 comprises 21 residues. Trimming cost V 3 bases and J 7 bases, with 33 bases left between them. This chain's CDR3 is CASSFAPFPQGQENLIGELFF. The CDR3 DNA reads TGTGCCAGCAGTTTTGCCCCTTTTCCCCAGGGGCAGGAAAACCTCATCGGGGAGCTGTTTTTT.

The V call is TRBV5-1, the J call TRBJ1-1; D ambiguous. Trimming removed 1 base from V and 1 base from J, with 11 bases in between. Germline CDR1 SGHRS, CDR2 YFSETQ. CDR3 length: 15 residues. The CDR3 loop is CASSLTPAENTEAFF. For the CDR3, the DNA is TGCGCCAGCAGCTTGACACCCGCGGAGAACACTGAAGCTTTCTTT.

Ten or more counts support this clone. The chain carries TRBV3-1 (or the pseudogene TRBV3-2) and TRBJ2-5; D might be TRBD1 or TRBD2, each matching 6 bases. Germline CDR1 is LGHDT and CDR2 is YNNKEL (reference sequence). V gave up 3 bases and J gave up 5 bases, with 13 bases separating them. CDR3 length: 14 amino acids. The CDR3 DNA follows: TGTGCCAGCAGCCAGGGGGGCAGGTGGGAGACCCAGTACTTC. Translation gives CASSQGGRWETQYF.

The V call is TRBV10-3, the J call TRBJ2-3; 10 positions match TRBD2. The junction had 3 bases not matched to a gene; V was cut back by 6 bases and J by 3 bases. The CDR3 loop spans 14 amino acids. In germline, CDR1 is ENHRY, CDR2 SYGVKD. CDR3 region: CAIRLAGTTDTQYF. The DNA for the CDR3 is TGTGCCATCAGACTAGCGGGAACTACAGATACGCAGTATTTT.

This chain uses TRBV9 with TRBJ2-5, with D perhaps assigned TRBD1 or TRBD2 (5 bases each). This CDR3 has 17 residues. Germline CDR1 and CDR2: SGDLS and YYNGEE. V was shortened by 1 base and J by 4 bases, with 20 bases between the two germline ends. For the CDR3, the DNA is TGTGCCAGCAGCGTAAGTACAGGTCCACTAGGCCGAGAGACCCAGTACTTC. It yields the protein CASSVSTGPLGRETQYF.

The chain joins TRBV4-1 to TRBJ2-1; 8 bases map to TRBD1. This CDR3 contains 17 residues. Looked up from germline, CDR1 is MGHRA and CDR2 is YSYEKL. With 1 base clipped from V and 6 bases from J, the junction kept 11 bases outside the gene matches. The CDR3 reads CASSQAEDRVRFNEQFF. As DNA, the CDR3 is TGCGCCAGCAGCCAAGCGGAGGACAGGGTCCGATTCAATGAGCAGTTCTTC.

V usage is TRBV15 and J usage is TRBJ2-6, with D possibly called TRBD1 or TRBD2 (6 bases each). The ends were cut back, 3 bases at V and 2 bases at J, with 17 bases in the middle. From germline, CDR1 is LNHNV and CDR2 YYDKDF (reference sequence). The CDR3 runs to 18 residues. This CDR3 is CATSSGAWGATGANVLTF. The CDR3 DNA is TGTGCCACCAGCAGTGGCGCGTGGGGGGCAACTGGGGCCAACGTCCTGACTTTC. Drawing the rest from reference TRBV15 and TRBJ2-6, the complete variable domain is DAMVIQNPRYQVTQFGKPVTLSCSQTLNHNVMYWYQQKSSQAPKLLFHYYDKDFNNEADTPDNFQSRRPNTSFCFLDIRSPGLGDTAMYLCATSSGAWGATGANVLTFGAGSRLTVL.

The genes are TRBV6-5 and TRBJ2-2; a possible D gene is TRBD1 (6 bases). V was trimmed by 6 bases and J by 5 bases, leaving 10 bases between them. CDR1 MNHEY and CDR2 SVGAGI come from the germline V gene. This CDR3 spans 13 amino acids. The CDR3 region is CASRRDTTGELFF. DNA for the CDR3: TGTGCCAGCAGAAGGGACACTACCGGGGAGCTGTTTTTT.

V usage is TRBV10-2 and J usage is TRBJ2-1, with D perhaps TRBD2 (6 bases). The CDR3 is 22 residues long. Germline loops: CDR1 WSHSY, CDR2 SAAADI. Between the trimmed V and J ends, which lost 5 bases and 0 bases, there was a span of 32 bases. This chain's CDR3 is CASSPTRYDPNPSRSSYNEQFF. The CDR3 DNA follows: TGCGCCAGCAGTCCGACTAGATACGACCCCAACCCCTCTCGAAGCTCCTACAATGAGCAGTTCTTC.

This chain uses TRBV7-3 with TRBJ2-3; a possible D gene is TRBD1 (7 bases). The CDR3 has 13 residues. The V gene's germline CDR1 is SGHTA and CDR2 FQGTGA. Trimming shortened V by 3 bases and J by 5 bases, and 9 bases separated the two germline ends. The CDR3 loop is CASSFQGGDTQYF. CDR3 sequence (DNA): TGTGCCAGCAGCTTTCAGGGGGGAGATACGCAGTATTTT.

This clone was observed a single time. The rearrangement links TRBV7-2 to TRBJ1-1; D might be TRBD1 (6 bases). The CDR3 sequence is 14 residues long. Germline V gives CDR1 SGHTA, CDR2 FQGNSA. V shed 5 bases and J shed 1 base, with 11 bases lying between them. CDR3 in amino acids: CASSLDSRNTEAFF. The CDR3 DNA sequence: TGTGCCAGCAGCCTGGACAGCAGGAACACTGAAGCTTTCTTT.

This clone was recorded a few times. The rearrangement links TRBV11-2 to TRBJ2-7; D not certain. The CDR3 is made up of 13 amino acids. V lost 1 base and J lost 4, with 8 bases in between. Germline lookup yields CDR1 SGHAT and CDR2 FQNNGV. The CDR3 here is CASSLVGKYEQYF. The CDR3 region has the DNA TGTGCCAGCAGCTTAGTGGGGAAGTACGAGCAGTACTTC.

The CDR3: CASKSRGSNEQFF. DNA for the CDR3: TGTGCCAGCAAGTCTAGGGGGAGCAATGAGCAGTTCTTC. The V call is TRBV28, the J call TRBJ2-1; weak D call: TRBD1 (6 bases). The CDR3 is made up of 13 amino acids. CDR1 MDHEN and CDR2 SYDVKM come from the germline V gene. V was pared by 7 bases and J by 6 bases, with 13 bases between.

V usage is TRBV14 and J usage is TRBJ1-1; 8 positions match TRBD1. The CDR3 is 16 residues long. The trim removed 1 base at V and 4 bases at J, leaving 8 bases unmatched. In germline, CDR1 is SGHDN, CDR2 FVKESK. CDR3 protein: CASSQAFGQGSTEAFF. Here the CDR3 DNA reads TGTGCCAGCAGCCAAGCATTCGGACAGGGATCCACTGAAGCTTTCTTT.